Sequencing of this T cell receptor beta chain was carried out in a study of T cells after yellow fever vaccination (dated by TCRdb to the late 2010s). Regarding the research as a whole: The SMART-Seq v4 Ultra Low Input RNA kit was used to prepare libraries from fractions with low cell numbers. Blood samples were taken at several timepoints before and after primary and secondary immunization, and bulk PBMC replicates and cell subsets were isolated. To follow T-cell clones before and after primary and booster YFV17D yellow fever vaccination, bulk TCR alpha and beta repertoires were sequenced over time. Two healthy male donors, one aged 18 to 30 and one aged 30 to 40 years, made up the cohort.

Summary of the overall study and its limitations: Because only a couple of donors were included in the study, the extent to which the findings can be generalized is limited. A small fraction of clonotypes appeared in both the CD4 and CD8 compartments, likely as a result of convergent recombination. Most clones expanded after primary vaccination (around 96% of CD4 and roughly 91% of CD8) were re-detected after the booster, suggesting that broad memory maintenance occurred. Compared with the primary T-cell response, the secondary T-cell response was weaker but faster, peaking on day 5 rather than day 15. FACS-sorted repertoires could contain abundant contaminating clonotypes from the bulk population, so computational filtering was required.

In the germline V gene, CDR1 corresponds to SNHLY and CDR2 to FYNNEI. Including the terminal cysteine and phenylalanine, the CDR3 comprises 15 residues. Only the CDR3 portion is preserved as DNA: 45 bases, with reading frame beginning at the first base. Relative to germline, V is 4 bases shorter and J is 8 bases shorter, with 18 bases between their ends. The intended sense of this specimen's treatment or condition label: live attenuated yellow fever vaccine strain. Two biological replicates of bulk PBMCs were collected at each blood-draw timepoint. PBMCs were isolated from peripheral blood using a standard Ficoll-Paque protocol. RNA was extracted with TriZol from bulk PBMCs, CD4 and CD8 fractions, and dextramer-positive and dextramer-negative fractions. On this clonotype: Its antigen target is currently unknown. The record has no base qualities; no much larger clone is one base away.

TCR cDNA was synthesized by 5'RACE template switching, through which a universal primer site and unique molecular identifiers were introduced. Priming of cDNA synthesis was performed from both the TCR alpha and TCR beta constant segments. Two PCR steps were used to amplify libraries, with sample barcodes and sequencing adapters being added in the second step. Sequencing of the libraries was done on either Illumina HiSeq 2500 (2x100 bp) or NovaSeq (2x150 bp). Per the original workflow: MIGEC was used to demultiplex reads and collapse the reads into UMI consensus sequences, and MiXCR was used for V(D)J alignment. Using edgeR on replicate PBMC samples, clonotypes were called vaccine-responding if FDR was below 0.01 and the log2 fold change was above 5 up to day 15. Each bulk clonotype was labeled CD4 or CD8 based on which sequenced repertoire, CD4 or CD8, contained the clonotype at higher abundance. The public reads were run again by TCRdb, first through fastp at Q25 and then through MiXCR, and only productive beta chains were kept. Rows with a matching CDR3 protein are joined into one entry that keeps the most common DNA and genes. What appears here as the V and J calls and clone size reflects TCRdb's work, not the paper's. The sample includes 500,000 to 700,000 distinct CDR3 sequences, with around 21% observed a single time. Around 15% of the sample is in the top ten clones.

The sequence was obtained from a man aged 30 to 45 who received the YFV17D yellow fever vaccine. Material: PBMCs, obtained 15 days after the yellow fever booster vaccination. The chain is encoded by TRBV2 joined to TRBJ2-4; D gene: possibly TRBD1, on 5 matching bases. The CDR3 has the sequence CASSAERQRNDIQYF. The nucleotide sequence is given as TGTGCCAGCAGTGCAGAAAGACAGAGGAACGACATTCAGTACTTC.